The clone carrying this TCR beta chain has just one count. Its cognate antigen is unknown. The germline V gene encodes CDR1 WNHNN and CDR2 SYGVQD (reference sequence). Trimming pared 8 bases from V and 5 bases from J, leaving 10 bases between. This CDR3 is 12 amino acids long. Profiled with immunoSEQ multiplex PCR; TCRdb holds only in-frame clones, not every one. The data contain 5,900 or so clones, 64% of them seen just once; the ten biggest clones take up less than 45%. This entry belongs to a study of CD8 T cell repertoires and HIV-1 epitope variants. Study background: Epitopes were three Gag families plus Nef HW9 and YT9. Study-wide results and caveats: About 5 clonotypes recognized Nef KF9, one HW9, none TAALDMSHF.

The clonotype was recovered from a male donor with HIV. This chain links TRBV10-1 with TRBJ2-1; weak D call: TRBD1 (6 bases). The sample was cultured CD8+ T cells derived from PBMCs. The CDR3 loop is CASQGYNNEQFF. The CDR3, as DNA: TGCGCCAGCCAGGGGTACAACAATGAGCAGTTCTTC.